One sample yielded the 7 T cell receptor beta chains listed below, sequenced in a study of T cell responses to AZD1222 COVID-19 vaccine. The repertoire was sequenced with immunoSEQ multiplex PCR; TCRdb's copy has only in-frame clones and lacks some. The sample records around 150,000 clones, roughly nine tenths being singletons. This specimen consisted of peripheral blood, obtained 28 days after the second AZD1222 dose. Source of these receptors: an adult who received the AZD1222 COVID-19 vaccine.

The chain uses TRBV28 and TRBJ1-1; 7 bases are shared with TRBD1. Germline CDR1 and CDR2: MDHEN and SYDVKM. The CDR3 consists of 15 residues. V was clipped by 6 bases and J by 0 bases; unmatched bases: 7. The CDR3 protein is CASRRTGVMNTEAFF. For the CDR3, the DNA is TGTGCCAGCAGGAGGACAGGCGTCATGAACACTGAAGCTTTCTTT.

The V call is TRBV27, the J call TRBJ2-1, with 7 bases aligning to TRBD1. Germline V CDR1 and CDR2: MNHEY, SMNVEV (reference sequence). This CDR3 has 15 residues. The junction had 11 bases not matched to a gene; V was cut back by 6 bases and J by 6 bases. In DNA form, the CDR3 reads TGTGCCAGCAGCCAACGCCGGGACAGCCTCAATGAGCAGTTCTTC. Protein product: CASSQRRDSLNEQFF.

The rearrangement uses TRBV7-6 and TRBJ2-7, with a tentative D call TRBD2 (6 bases). The CDR3 has 17 amino acids. Germline V gene lookup returns CDR1 SGHVS and CDR2 FNYEAQ. V was clipped by 5 bases and J by 0 bases, with 20 bases between them. The CDR3 here is CASSPTRGGTSSYEQYF. The DNA of the CDR3 is TGTGCCAGCAGCCCTACCCGAGGAGGGACCTCCTCCTACGAGCAGTACTTC.

The V gene is TRBV6-1, the J gene TRBJ1-5; 7 bases match TRBD1. Germline lookup yields CDR1 MNHNS and CDR2 SASEGT. After removal of 2 bases from V and 6 bases from J, the junction contained 10 bases not matched to a gene. The CDR3 is made up of 16 amino acids. The CDR3 here is CASSETGTGDGQPQHF. The CDR3 region has the DNA TGTGCCAGCAGTGAAACCGGCACAGGGGATGGTCAGCCCCAGCATTTT.

This clone was seen once. The gene calls are TRBV5-4 and TRBJ1-1, with unresolved D. Germline V CDR1 and CDR2: SGHNT, YYREEE (reference sequence). This CDR3 is built from 14 residues. The V end was cut by 3 bases, the J end by 1 base, with 10 bases between. CDR3 nucleotides: TGTGCCAGCAGCTCTTCGGCAGGGAACACTGAAGCTTTCTTT. This sequence encodes CASSSSAGNTEAFF.

The chain employs TRBV3-1 (or the pseudogene TRBV3-2) and TRBJ1-4, with 8 bases matching TRBD1. Per germline, CDR1 LGHDT and CDR2 YNNKEL (reference sequence). V shed 5 bases, J shed 7 bases, and the junction held 6 bases outside the gene matches. CDR3 length equals 14 residues. The CDR3 region has the DNA TGTGCCAGCAGCGCCCGGACAGGGCTTGAAAAACTGTTTTTT. This encodes CASSARTGLEKLFF.

This rearrangement joins TRBV9 to TRBJ1-6, with D perhaps matching TRBD1 (5 bases). The germline V and J ends were trimmed by 2 bases and 14 bases, with 11 bases remaining between them. Germline lookup yields CDR1 SGDLS and CDR2 YYNGEE. The CDR3 contains 12 residues. The CDR3 reads CASSVPGRTLHF. For the CDR3, the DNA is TGTGCCAGCAGCGTCCCGGGGCGGACCCTCCACTTT.